This passage covers 12 T cell receptor beta chains from one sample sequenced in a study of blood T cells in healthy people across ages. Next came a second PCR, run for about 7 to 12 cycles, which used a sample-barcoded 5' primer along with a J-beta primer mix. MiXCR, applied by TCRdb to the 5' RACE reads, yields one record per CDR3 protein. This sample carries about 1.8 million distinct CDR3 sequences, around 50% of them seen once, and the ten largest clones take around 2.1%. The sample comprised blood. Every receptor here comes from a woman between 40 and 55 years old in good health.

This clonotype occurred a few times. The chain has TRBV12-3 or TRBV12-4 and TRBJ2-1; D gene uncertain. CDR3 length equals 12 residues. Trimming stripped 6 bases from V and 5 bases from J, with 8 bases between. CDR3 DNA sequence: TGTGCCAGCAGCTTAATAAACAATGAGCAGTTCTTC. Protein: CASSLINNEQFF.

The V gene is TRBV29-1, the J gene TRBJ2-1, with a possible D match to TRBD2 (7 bases). CDR3 length: 15 residues. The V end lost 4 bases, the J end lost 0 bases, and 13 bases lay between the germline ends. Looked up from germline, CDR1 is SQVTM and CDR2 is ANQGSEA. The CDR3 DNA follows: TGCAGCGTTGTTCGGGGGGCGAGCTCCTACAATGAGCAGTTCTTC. Translated, it gives CSVVRGASSYNEQFF.

The CDR3 coding sequence is TGCAGTGCAGGGACAGGTGTTCAGCGTGGCTACACCTTC. As protein: CSAGTGVQRGYTF. The V call is TRBV20-1, the J call TRBJ1-2; TRBD1 agrees at 8 bases. Per germline, CDR1 DFQATT and CDR2 SNEGSKA (reference sequence). The CDR3 has 13 residues. V was pared by 6 bases and J by 7 bases, with 10 bases of the junction left unmatched.

This chain links TRBV20-1 with TRBJ2-3; 10 nucleotides align to TRBD2. The V and J ends lost 2 bases and 2 bases, in that order; junction bases with no gene match: 4. Germline values: CDR1 DFQATT, CDR2 SNEGSKA (reference sequence). The CDR3 is 15 residues long. CDR3 in DNA: TGCAGTGCTAGACAACTAGCGGGGATCACAGATACGCAGTATTTT. Encoded protein: CSARQLAGITDTQYF.

This clonotype was detected only a few times. This chain uses TRBV7-2 with TRBJ2-3; D not certain. Per the germline V gene, CDR1 is SGHTA and CDR2 is FQGNSA. This CDR3 is built from 12 residues. Trimming pared 10 bases from V and 5 bases from J, leaving 13 bases between. The CDR3 bases are TGTGCCACGTCCGGTAGTAAAGATACGCAGTATTTT. Its translation: CATSGSKDTQYF.

This chain uses TRBV5-1 with TRBJ2-7; 7 bases match TRBD1. The ends lost 0 bases at V and 5 bases at J; junction bases unmatched: 5. CDR3 length: 14 residues. In germline, CDR1 is SGHRS, CDR2 YFSETQ. For the CDR3, the DNA is TGCGCCAGCAGCTTGGGCCCGACAGGGAACGAGCAGTACTTC. Translating gives CASSLGPTGNEQYF.

To note about this clonotype: Mismatch with germline at one junction end may stem from a read error. This chain connects TRBV2 to TRBJ1-2; unclear D gene. CDR1 is SNHLY and CDR2 is FYNNEI in the germline V gene. This CDR3 has 15 amino acids. CDR3 DNA: TGTGCCAGGAGGACTTACAAGCGGCGGAGCTATGACTACACCTTC. Protein product: CARRTYKRRSYDYTF.

This clonotype was observed once. The genes are TRBV18 and TRBJ1-2; TRBD1 might be the D (6 bases). The CDR3 extends over 16 amino acids. V shed 3 bases and J shed 1 base, with 15 bases lying between them. The germline V gene has CDR1 KGHSH and CDR2 LQKENI. The CDR3 DNA is TGTGCCAGCTCACCCCCGCGGGGGCAGGGTAACTATGGCTACACCTTC. This sequence encodes CASSPPRGQGNYGYTF.

Concerning this clonotype: Compared with germline, one end of the junction differs, possibly owing to a read error. J is TRBJ2-3 and V is TRBV10-3; the D gene is possibly TRBD1 (5 bases). This CDR3 has 13 amino acids. CDR1 and CDR2 (germline): ENHRY, SYGVKD. CDR3 nucleotide sequence: TGTGCCATCAAGGGTACGATCACAGGTACGCAGTATTTT. Its protein is CAIKGTITGTQYF.

The sample holds a few counts of this clonotype. The chain is built from TRBV6-1 and TRBJ2-7; 9 bases match TRBD1. The closer fit of TRBJ2-5 to the DNA end suggests the J call may be wrong. Germline CDR1 is MNHNS and CDR2 is SASEGT. The CDR3 length is 15 residues. The CDR3 DNA reads as TGTGCCAGCCTCATCGGACAGGGGCCCCAAGAGACCCAGTACTTC. It codes for CASLIGQGPQETQYF.

This chain links TRBV6-5 with TRBJ2-3; D uncertain. CDR1 MNHEY and CDR2 SVGAGI come from the germline V gene. V was trimmed by 5 bases and J by 3 bases, leaving 9 bases between them. The CDR3 spans 13 residues. In nucleotides, the CDR3 is TGTGCCAGCAGTGACCTACCTACAGATACGCAGTATTTT. Translating gives CASSDLPTDTQYF.

V usage is TRBV19 and J usage is TRBJ2-1; 13 bases fit TRBD2. Germline loops: CDR1 LNHDA, CDR2 SQIVND (reference sequence). The CDR3 is made up of 16 amino acids. Trimming at V came to 6 bases and at J to 6 bases, leaving 8 bases not matched to a gene. CDR3 sequence (DNA): TGTGCCAGTAGCAAACTAGCGGGGGGGCTCGTCAATGAGCAGTTCTTC. It specifies CASSKLAGGLVNEQFF. Looking up the rest from reference TRBV19 and TRBJ2-1 gives the full variable domain: DGGITQSPKYLFRKEGQNVTLSCEQNLNHDAMYWYRQDPGQGLRLIYYSQIVNDFQKGDIAEGYSVSREKKESFPLTVTSAQKNPTAFYLCASSKLAGGLVNEQFFGPGTRLTVL.